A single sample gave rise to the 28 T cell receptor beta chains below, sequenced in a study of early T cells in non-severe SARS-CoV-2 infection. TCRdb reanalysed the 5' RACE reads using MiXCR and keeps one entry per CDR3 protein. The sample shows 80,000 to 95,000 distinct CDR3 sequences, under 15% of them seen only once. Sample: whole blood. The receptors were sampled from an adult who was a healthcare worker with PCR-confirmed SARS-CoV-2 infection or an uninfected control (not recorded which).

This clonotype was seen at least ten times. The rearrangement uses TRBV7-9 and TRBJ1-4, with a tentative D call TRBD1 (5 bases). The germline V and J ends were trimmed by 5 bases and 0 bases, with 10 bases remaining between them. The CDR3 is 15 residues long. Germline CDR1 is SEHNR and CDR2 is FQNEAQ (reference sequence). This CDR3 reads CASSATAATNEKLFF. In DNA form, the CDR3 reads TGTGCCAGCAGCGCGACAGCCGCAACTAATGAAAAACTGTTTTTT.

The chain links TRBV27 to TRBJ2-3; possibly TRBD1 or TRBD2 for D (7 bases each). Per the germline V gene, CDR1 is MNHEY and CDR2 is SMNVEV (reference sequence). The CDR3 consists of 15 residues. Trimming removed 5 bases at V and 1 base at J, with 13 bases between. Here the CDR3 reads CASSRGRGRTDTQYF. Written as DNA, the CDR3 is TGTGCCAGCAGTCGAGGGAGGGGGCGCACAGATACGCAGTATTTT.

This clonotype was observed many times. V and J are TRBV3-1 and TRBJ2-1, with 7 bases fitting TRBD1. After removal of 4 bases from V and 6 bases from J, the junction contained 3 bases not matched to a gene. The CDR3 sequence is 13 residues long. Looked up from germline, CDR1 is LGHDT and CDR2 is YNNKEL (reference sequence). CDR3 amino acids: CASSPGTANEQFF. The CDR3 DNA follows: TGTGCCAGCAGCCCCGGGACAGCCAATGAGCAGTTCTTC.

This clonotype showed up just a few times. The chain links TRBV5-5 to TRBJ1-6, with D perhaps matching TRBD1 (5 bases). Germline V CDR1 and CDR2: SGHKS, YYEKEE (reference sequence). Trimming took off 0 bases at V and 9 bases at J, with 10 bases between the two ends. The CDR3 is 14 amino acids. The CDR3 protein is CASSLARDGSPLHF. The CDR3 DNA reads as TGTGCCAGCAGCTTGGCCAGGGACGGTTCACCCCTCCACTTT.

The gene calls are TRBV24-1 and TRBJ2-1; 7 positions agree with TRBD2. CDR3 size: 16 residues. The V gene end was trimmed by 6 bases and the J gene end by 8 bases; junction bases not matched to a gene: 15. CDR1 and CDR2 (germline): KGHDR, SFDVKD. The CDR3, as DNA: TGTGCCACCAGTTCCCCATCCCCGGGGGGTTTGGATGAGCAGTTCTTC. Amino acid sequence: CATSSPSPGGLDEQFF.

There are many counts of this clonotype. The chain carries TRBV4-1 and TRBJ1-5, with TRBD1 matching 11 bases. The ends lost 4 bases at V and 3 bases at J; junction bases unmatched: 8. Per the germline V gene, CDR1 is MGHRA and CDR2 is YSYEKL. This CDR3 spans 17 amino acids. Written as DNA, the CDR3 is TGCGCCAGCAGCCGCGGAGGACAGGGGGCTGCCAATCAGCCCCAGCATTTT. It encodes CASSRGGQGAANQPQHF.

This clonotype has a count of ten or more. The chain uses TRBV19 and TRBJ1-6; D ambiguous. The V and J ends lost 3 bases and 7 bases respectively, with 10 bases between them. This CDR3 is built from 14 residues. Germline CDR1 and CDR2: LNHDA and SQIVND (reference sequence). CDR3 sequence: CASSIPQPNSPLHF. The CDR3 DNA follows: TGTGCCAGTAGTATTCCCCAGCCAAATTCACCCCTCCACTTT.

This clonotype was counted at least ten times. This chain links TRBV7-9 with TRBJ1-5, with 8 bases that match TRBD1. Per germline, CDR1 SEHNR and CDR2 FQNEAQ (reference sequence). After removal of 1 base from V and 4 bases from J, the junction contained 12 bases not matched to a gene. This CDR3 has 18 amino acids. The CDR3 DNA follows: TGTGCCAGCAGCTTAGGGGACAGGCTCCTCGGGAGGAATCAGCCCCAGCATTTT. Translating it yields CASSLGDRLLGRNQPQHF.

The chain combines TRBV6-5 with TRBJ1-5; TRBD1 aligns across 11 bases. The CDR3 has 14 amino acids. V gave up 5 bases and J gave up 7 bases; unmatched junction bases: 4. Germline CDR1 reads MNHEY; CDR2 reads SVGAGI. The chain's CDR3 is CASSAGQGGQPQHF. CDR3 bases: TGTGCCAGCAGTGCGGGACAGGGGGGACAGCCCCAGCATTTT.

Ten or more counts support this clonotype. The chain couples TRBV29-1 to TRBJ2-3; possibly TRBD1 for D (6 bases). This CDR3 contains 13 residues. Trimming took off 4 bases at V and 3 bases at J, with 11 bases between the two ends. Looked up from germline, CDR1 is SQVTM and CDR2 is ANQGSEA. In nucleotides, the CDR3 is TGCAGCGTTGGTTTAGGGACAACAGATACGCAGTATTTT. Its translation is CSVGLGTTDTQYF.

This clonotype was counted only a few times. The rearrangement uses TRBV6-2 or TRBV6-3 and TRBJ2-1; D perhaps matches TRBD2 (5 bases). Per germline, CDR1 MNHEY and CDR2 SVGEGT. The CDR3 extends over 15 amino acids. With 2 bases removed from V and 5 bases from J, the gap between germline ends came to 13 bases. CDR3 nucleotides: TGTGCCAGCAGTTACCGCGGACTCCACAACAATGAGCAGTTCTTC. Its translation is CASSYRGLHNNEQFF.

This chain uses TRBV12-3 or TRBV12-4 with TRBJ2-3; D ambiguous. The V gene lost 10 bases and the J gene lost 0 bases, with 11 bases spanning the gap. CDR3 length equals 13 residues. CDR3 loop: CATGSMSTDTQYF. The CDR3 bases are TGTGCCACCGGGTCAATGAGCACAGATACGCAGTATTTT.

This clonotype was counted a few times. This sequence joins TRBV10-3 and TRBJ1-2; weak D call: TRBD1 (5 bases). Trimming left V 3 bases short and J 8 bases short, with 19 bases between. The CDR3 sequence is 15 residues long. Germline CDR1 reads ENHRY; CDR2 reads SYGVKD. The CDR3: CAISDGGRLIEGYTF. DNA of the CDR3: TGTGCCATCAGTGATGGGGGACGCCTAATAGAGGGCTACACCTTC.

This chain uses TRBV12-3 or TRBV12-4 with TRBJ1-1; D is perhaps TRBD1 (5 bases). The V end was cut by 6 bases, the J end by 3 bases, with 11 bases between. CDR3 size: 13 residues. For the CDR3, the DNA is TGTGCCAGCAGCCGACAGCTCTACACTGAAGCTTTCTTT. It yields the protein CASSRQLYTEAFF.

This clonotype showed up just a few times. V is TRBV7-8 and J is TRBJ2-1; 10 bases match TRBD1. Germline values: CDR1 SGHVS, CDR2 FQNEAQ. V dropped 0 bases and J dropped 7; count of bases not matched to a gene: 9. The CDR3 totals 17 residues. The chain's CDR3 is CASSLALWDRGSNEQFF. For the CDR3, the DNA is TGTGCCAGCAGCTTAGCGCTGTGGGACAGGGGTTCAAATGAGCAGTTCTTC.

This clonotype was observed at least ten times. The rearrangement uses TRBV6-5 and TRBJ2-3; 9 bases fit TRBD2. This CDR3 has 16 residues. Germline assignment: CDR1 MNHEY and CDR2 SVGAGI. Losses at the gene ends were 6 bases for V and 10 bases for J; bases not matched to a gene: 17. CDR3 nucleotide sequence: TGTGCCAGCAGCCCCGTGTCGGCGGGGGGGCAATTGGCGCAGTATTTT. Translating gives CASSPVSAGGQLAQYF.

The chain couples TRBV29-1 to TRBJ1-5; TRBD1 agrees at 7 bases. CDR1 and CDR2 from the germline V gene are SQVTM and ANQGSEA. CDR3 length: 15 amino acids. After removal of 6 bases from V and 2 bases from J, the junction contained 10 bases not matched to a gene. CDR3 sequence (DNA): TGCAGCGTAGCGAGTCAGGGGGTGGGCAATCAGCCCCAGCATTTT. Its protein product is CSVASQGVGNQPQHF.

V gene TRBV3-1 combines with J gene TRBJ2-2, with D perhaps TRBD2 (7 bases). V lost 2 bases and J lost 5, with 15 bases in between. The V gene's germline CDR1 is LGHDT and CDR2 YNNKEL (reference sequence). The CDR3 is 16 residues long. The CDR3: CASSQFGRGATGELFF. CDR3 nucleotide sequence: TGTGCCAGCAGCCAATTTGGTCGGGGGGCTACCGGGGAGCTGTTTTTT.

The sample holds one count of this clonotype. In nucleotides, the CDR3 is TGTGCCAGTTGCCGGGGGGAGGAGACCCAGTACTTC. Amino acids: CASCRGEETQYF. V gene TRBV7-9 combines with J gene TRBJ2-5; 7 bases agree with TRBD2. V was pared by 9 bases and J by 5 bases, with 6 bases of the junction left unmatched. The CDR3 runs 12 residues. The germline gives CDR1 SEHNR, CDR2 FQNEAQ (reference sequence).

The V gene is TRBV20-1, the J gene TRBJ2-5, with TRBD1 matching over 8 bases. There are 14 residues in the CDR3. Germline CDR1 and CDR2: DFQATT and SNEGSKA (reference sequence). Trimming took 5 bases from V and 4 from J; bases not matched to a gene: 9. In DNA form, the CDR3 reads TGCAGTGCTCTGAGACAGGGGAGGCGAGAGACCCAGTACTTC. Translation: CSALRQGRRETQYF.

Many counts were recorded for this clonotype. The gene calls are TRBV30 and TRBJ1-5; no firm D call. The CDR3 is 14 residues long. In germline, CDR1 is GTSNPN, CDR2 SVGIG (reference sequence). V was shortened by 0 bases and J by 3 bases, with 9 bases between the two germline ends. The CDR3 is CAWSVGQFNQPQHF. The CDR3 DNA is TGTGCCTGGAGTGTAGGTCAGTTCAATCAGCCCCAGCATTTT.

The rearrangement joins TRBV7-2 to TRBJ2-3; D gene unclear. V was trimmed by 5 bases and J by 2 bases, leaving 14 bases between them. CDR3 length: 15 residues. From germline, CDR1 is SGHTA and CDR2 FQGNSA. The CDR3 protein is CASSISIELTDTQYF. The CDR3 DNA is TGTGCCAGCAGCATATCCATTGAACTCACAGATACGCAGTATTTT.

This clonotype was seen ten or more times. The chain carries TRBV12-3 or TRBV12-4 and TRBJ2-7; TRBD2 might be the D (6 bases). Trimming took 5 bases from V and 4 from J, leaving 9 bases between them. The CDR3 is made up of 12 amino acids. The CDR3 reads CASSPSGYEQYV. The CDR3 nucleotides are TGTGCCAGCAGTCCAAGCGGGTACGAGCAGTACGTC.

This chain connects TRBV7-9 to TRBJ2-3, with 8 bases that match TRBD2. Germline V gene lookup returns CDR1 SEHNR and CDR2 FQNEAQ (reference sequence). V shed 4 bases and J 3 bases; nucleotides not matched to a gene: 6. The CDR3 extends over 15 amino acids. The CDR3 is CASSSTGGPTDTQYF. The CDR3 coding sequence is TGTGCCAGCAGCTCCACGGGGGGGCCTACAGATACGCAGTATTTT.

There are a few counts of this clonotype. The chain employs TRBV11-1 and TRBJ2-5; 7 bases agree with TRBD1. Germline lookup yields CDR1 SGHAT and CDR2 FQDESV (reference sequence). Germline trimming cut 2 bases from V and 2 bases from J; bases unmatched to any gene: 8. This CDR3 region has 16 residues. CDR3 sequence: CASSLTGEEAQETQYF. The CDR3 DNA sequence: TGTGCCAGCAGCTTAACAGGGGAAGAGGCACAAGAGACCCAGTACTTC.

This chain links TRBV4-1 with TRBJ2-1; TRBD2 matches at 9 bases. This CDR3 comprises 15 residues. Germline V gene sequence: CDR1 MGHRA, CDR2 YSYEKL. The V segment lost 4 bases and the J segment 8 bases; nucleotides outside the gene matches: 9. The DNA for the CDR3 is TGCGCCAGCAGCCGAGTTAGCGGGGGAGACTATGAGCAGTTCTTC. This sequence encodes CASSRVSGGDYEQFF.

The CDR3 is CASSLGLADTDTQYF. CDR3 coding DNA: TGTGCCAGCAGCTTAGGACTAGCGGACACAGATACGCAGTATTTT. V usage is TRBV7-8 and J usage is TRBJ2-3; the match to TRBD2 covers 9 bases. CDR1 is SGHVS and CDR2 is FQNEAQ in the germline V gene. V shed 1 base and J 2 bases; nucleotides not matched to a gene: 1. This CDR3 contains 15 residues.

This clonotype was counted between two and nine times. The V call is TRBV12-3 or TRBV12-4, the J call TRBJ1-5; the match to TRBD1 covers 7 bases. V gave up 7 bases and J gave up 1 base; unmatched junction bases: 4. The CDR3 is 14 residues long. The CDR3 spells CASNHRGSNQPQHF. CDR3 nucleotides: TGTGCCAGCAACCACAGGGGCAGCAATCAGCCCCAGCATTTT.